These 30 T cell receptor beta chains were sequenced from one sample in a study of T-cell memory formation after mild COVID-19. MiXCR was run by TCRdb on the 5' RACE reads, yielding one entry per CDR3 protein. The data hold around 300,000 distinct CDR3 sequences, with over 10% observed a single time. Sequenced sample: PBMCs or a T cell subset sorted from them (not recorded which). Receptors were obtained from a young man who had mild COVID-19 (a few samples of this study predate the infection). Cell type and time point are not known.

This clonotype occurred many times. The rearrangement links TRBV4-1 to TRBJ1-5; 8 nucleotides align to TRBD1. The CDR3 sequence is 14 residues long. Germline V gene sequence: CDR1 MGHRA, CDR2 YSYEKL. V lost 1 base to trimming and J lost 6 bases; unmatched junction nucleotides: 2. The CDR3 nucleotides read TGCGCCAGCAGCCAAGCCAGGGGGCTTCAGCCCCAGCATTTT. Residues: CASSQARGLQPQHF.

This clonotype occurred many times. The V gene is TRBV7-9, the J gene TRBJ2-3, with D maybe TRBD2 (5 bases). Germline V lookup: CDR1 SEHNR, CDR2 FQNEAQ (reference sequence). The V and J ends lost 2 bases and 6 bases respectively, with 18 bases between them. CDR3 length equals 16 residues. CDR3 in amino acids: CASSLPHFPPGDTQYF. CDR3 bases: TGTGCCAGCAGCTTACCCCACTTCCCCCCGGGGGATACGCAGTATTTT.

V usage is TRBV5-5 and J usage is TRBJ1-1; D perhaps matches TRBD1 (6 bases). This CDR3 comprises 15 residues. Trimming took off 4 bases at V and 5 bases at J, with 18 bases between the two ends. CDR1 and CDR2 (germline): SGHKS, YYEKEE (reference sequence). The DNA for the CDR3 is TGTGCCAGCAGCCCCGCGACAGGTTCTATTACTGAAGCTTTCTTT. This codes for CASSPATGSITEAFF.

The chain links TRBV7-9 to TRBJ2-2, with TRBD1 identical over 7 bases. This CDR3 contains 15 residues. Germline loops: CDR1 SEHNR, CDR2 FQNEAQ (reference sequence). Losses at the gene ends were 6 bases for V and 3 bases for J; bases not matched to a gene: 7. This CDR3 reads CASSRPGQHTGELFF. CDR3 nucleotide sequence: TGTGCCAGCAGTCGTCCGGGACAGCACACCGGGGAGCTGTTTTTT.

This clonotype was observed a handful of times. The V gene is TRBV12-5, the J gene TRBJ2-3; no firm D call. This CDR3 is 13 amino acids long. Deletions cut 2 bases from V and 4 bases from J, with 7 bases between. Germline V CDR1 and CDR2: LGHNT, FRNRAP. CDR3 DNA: TGTGCTAGTGGTTTGTTCCCTGCAGATACGCAGTATTTT. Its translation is CASGLFPADTQYF. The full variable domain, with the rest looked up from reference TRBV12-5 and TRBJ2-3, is DARVTQTPRHKVTEMGQEVTMRCQPILGHNTVFWYRQTMMQGLELLAYFRNRAPLDDSGMPKDRFSAEMPDATLATLKIQPSEPRDSAVYFCASGLFPADTQYFGPGTRLTVL.

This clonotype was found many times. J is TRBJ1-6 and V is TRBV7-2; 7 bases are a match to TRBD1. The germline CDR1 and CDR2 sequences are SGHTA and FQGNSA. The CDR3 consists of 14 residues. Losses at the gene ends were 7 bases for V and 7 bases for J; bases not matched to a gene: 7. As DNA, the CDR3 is TGTGCCAGCACCTGGGACAGCCGCAATTCACCCCTCCACTTT. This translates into CASTWDSRNSPLHF.

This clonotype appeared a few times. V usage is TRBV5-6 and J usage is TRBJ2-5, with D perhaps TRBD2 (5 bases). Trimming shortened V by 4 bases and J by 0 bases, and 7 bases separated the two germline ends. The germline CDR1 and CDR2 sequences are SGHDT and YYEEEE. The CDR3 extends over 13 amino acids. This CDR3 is CASSREYQETQYF. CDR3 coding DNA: TGTGCCAGCAGCAGGGAGTACCAAGAGACCCAGTACTTC.

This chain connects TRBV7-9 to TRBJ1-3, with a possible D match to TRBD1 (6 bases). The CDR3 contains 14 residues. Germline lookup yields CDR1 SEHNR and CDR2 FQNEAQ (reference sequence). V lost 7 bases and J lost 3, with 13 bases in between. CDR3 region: CASKPTGYGNTIYF. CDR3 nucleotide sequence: TGTGCCAGCAAACCCACAGGGTATGGAAACACCATATATTTT.

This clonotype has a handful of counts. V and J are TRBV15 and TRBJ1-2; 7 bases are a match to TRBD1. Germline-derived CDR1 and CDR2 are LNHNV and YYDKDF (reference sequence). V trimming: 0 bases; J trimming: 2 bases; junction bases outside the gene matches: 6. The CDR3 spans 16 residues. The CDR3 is CATSREGQEANYGYTF. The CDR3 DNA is TGTGCCACCAGCAGAGAAGGACAGGAAGCCAACTATGGCTACACCTTC.

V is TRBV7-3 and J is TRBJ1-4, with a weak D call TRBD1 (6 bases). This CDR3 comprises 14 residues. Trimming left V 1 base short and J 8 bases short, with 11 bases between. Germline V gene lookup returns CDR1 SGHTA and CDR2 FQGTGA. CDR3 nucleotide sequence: TGTGCCAGCAGCTTAATCGGGACACCCGAAAAACTGTTTTTT. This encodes CASSLIGTPEKLFF.

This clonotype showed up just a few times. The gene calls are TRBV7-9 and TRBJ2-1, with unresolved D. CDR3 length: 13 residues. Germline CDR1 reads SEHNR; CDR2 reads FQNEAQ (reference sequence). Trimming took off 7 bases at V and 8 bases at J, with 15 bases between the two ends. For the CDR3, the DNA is TGTGCCAGCAATAAAGGGCTCGCCGATGAGCAGTTCTTC. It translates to CASNKGLADEQFF.

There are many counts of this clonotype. In DNA, the CDR3 is TGTGCCGGCGACAAGGGGCCTTACTCCTACGAGCAGTACTTC. It is translated as CAGDKGPYSYEQYF. The gene calls are TRBV7-9 and TRBJ2-7, with a tentative D call TRBD1 (5 bases). Per the germline V gene, CDR1 is SEHNR and CDR2 is FQNEAQ (reference sequence). The CDR3 spans 14 residues. V was shortened by 11 bases and J by 0 bases, with 17 bases between the two germline ends. Filled out from reference TRBV7-9 and TRBJ2-7, the complete variable domain reads DTGVSQNPRHKITKRGQNVTFRCDPISEHNRLYWYRQTLGQGPEFLTYFQNEAQLEKSRLLSDRFSAERPKGSFSTLEIQRTEQGDSAMYLCAGDKGPYSYEQYFGPGTRLTVT.

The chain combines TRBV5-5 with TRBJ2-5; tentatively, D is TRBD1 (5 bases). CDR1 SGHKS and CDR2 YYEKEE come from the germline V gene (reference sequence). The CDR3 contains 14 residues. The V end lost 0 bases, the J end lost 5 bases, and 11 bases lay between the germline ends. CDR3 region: CASSLARGLETQYF. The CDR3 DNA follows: TGTGCCAGCAGCTTGGCAAGGGGTCTCGAGACCCAGTACTTC.

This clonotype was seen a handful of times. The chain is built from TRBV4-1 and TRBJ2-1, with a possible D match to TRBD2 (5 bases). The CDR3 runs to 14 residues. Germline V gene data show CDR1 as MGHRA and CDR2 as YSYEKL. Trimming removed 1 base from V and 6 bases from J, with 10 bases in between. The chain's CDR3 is CASSQALARNEQFF. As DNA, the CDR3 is TGCGCCAGCAGCCAAGCTCTAGCTCGCAATGAGCAGTTCTTC.

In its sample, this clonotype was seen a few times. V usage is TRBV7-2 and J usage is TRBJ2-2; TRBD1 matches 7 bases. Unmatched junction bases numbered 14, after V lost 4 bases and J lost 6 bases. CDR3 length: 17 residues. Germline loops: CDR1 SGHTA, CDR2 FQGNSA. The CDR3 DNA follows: TGTGCCAGCAGCTACGCAGGGGGTGGCAGTATTCCCGGGGAGCTGTTTTTT. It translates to CASSYAGGGSIPGELFF.

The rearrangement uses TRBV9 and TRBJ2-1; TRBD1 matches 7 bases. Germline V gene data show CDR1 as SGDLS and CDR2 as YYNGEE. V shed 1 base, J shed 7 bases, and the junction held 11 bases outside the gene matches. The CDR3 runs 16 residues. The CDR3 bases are TGTGCCAGCAGCGTATCAGCAGGGGGTCGGAGAAATGAGCAGTTCTTC. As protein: CASSVSAGGRRNEQFF. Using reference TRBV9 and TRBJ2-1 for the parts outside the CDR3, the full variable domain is DSGVTQTPKHLITATGQRVTLRCSPRSGDLSVYWYQQSLDQGLQFLIQYYNGEERAKGNILERFSAQQFPDLHSELNLSSLELGDSALYFCASSVSAGGRRNEQFFGPGTRLTVL.

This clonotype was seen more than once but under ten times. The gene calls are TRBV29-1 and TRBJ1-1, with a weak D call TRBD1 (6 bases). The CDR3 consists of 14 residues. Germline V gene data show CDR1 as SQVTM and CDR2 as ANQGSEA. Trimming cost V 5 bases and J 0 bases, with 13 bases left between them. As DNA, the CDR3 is TGCAGCGTTTTTGGGGGGCCCGTGAACACTGAAGCTTTCTTT. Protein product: CSVFGGPVNTEAFF.

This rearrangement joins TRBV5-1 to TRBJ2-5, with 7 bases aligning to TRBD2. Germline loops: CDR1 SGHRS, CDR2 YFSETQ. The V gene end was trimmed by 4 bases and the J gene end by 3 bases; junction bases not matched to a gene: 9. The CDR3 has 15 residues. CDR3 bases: TGCGCCAGCAGCCTGACGGGACTAACAGAAGAGACCCAGTACTTC. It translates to CASSLTGLTEETQYF.

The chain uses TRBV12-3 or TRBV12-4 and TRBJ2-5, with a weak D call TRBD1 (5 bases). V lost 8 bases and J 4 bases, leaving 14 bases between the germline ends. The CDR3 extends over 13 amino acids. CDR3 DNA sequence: TGTGCCAGCGGGGCCGGCCCGGGAGAGACCCAGTACTTC. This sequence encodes CASGAGPGETQYF.

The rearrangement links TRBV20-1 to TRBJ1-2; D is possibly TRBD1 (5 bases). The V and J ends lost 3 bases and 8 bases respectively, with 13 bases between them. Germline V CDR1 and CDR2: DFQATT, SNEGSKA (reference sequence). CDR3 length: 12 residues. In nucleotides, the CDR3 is TGCAGTGCTAGCGACAGTGGGCTAGGCTACACCTTC. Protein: CSASDSGLGYTF.

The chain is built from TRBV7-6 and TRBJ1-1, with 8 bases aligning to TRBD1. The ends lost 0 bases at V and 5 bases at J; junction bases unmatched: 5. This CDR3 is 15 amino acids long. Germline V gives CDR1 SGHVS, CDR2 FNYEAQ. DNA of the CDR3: TGTGCCAGCAGCTTAGCGCAGGGGGCGAGGACTGAAGCTTTCTTT. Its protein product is CASSLAQGARTEAFF.

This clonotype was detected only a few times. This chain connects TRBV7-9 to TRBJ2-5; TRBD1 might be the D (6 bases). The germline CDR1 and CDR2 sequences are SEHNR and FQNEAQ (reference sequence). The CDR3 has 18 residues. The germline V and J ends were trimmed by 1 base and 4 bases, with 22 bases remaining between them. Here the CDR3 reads CASSLGLLRGFGGETQYF. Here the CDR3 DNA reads TGTGCCAGCAGCTTAGGGCTCCTGAGGGGGTTTGGCGGAGAGACCCAGTACTTC.

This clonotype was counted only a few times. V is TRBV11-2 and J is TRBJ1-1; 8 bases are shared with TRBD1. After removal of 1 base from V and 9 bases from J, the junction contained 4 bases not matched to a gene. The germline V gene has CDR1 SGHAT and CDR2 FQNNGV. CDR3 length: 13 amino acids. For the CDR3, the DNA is TGTGCCAGCAGCTTAGTCCCCAGGGGGCAAGCTTTCTTT. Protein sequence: CASSLVPRGQAFF.

The CDR3 sequence: CASTIEFYEQYV. In DNA form, the CDR3 reads TGTGCCAGCACCATCGAGTTCTACGAGCAGTACGTC. The J gene is TRBJ2-7, the V gene TRBV2, with unresolved D. Trimming took 7 bases from V and 3 from J, leaving 10 bases between them. Germline V CDR1 and CDR2: SNHLY, FYNNEI. The CDR3 has 12 residues.

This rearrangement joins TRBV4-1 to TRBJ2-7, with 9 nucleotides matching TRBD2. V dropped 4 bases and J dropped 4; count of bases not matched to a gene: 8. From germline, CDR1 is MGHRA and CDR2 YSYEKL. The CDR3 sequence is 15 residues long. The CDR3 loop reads CASSPDLAGNYEQYV. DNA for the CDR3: TGCGCCAGCAGCCCCGACCTAGCGGGGAATTACGAGCAGTACGTC.

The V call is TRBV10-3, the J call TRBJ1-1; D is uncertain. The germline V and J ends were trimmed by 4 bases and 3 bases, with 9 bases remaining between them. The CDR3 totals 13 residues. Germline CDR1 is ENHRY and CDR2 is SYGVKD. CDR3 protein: CAISVEQYTEAFF. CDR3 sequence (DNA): TGTGCCATCAGTGTCGAACAATACACTGAAGCTTTCTTT.

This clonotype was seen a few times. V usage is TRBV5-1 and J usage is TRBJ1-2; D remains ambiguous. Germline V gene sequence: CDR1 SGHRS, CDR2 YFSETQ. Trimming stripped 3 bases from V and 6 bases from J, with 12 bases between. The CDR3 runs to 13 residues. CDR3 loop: CASSSRARDGYTF. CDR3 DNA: TGCGCCAGCAGCTCCCGGGCCCGGGATGGCTACACCTTC.

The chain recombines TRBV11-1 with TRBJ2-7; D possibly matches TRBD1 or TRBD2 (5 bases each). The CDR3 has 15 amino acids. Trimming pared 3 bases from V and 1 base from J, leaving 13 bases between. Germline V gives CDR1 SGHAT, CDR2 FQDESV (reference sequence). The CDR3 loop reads CASSLDARGSYEQYF. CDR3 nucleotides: TGTGCCAGCAGCTTGGACGCGAGGGGATCCTACGAGCAGTACTTC.

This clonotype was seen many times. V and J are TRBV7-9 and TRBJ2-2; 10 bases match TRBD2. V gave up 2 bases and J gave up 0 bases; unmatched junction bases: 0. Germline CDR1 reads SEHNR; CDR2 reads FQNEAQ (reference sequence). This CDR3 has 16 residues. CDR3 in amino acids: CASSLLAGANTGELFF. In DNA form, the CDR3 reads TGTGCCAGCAGCTTACTAGCGGGGGCGAACACCGGGGAGCTGTTTTTT.

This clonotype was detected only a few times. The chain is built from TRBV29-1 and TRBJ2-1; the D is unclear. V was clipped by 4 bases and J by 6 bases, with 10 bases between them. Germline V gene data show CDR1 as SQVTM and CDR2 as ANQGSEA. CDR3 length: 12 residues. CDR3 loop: CSVGPFFNEQFF. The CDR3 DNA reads TGCAGCGTTGGACCATTCTTCAATGAGCAGTTCTTC.